The sequence of this T cell receptor (beta chain) was determined in a study of CD8 T cells in ankylosing spondylitis. Points from the study as a whole: In the blood and synovial fluid of reactive arthritis, some motif variants had been previously reported. Characteristic of ankylosing spondylitis blood, it appeared, was a TCR beta motif comprising about eight highly homologous variants.

This clonotype occurred many times. Antigen specificity is unknown. Germline V gene data show CDR1 as MNHNS and CDR2 as SASEGT. The CDR3 covers 16 residues. V shed 5 bases, J shed 2 bases, and the junction held 7 bases outside the gene matches. TCRdb reanalysed the 5' RACE reads using MiXCR and keeps one entry per CDR3 protein. Among 75,000 to 95,000 distinct CDR3 sequences listed, roughly 9% were seen once. The TCR sequence derives from a male donor with ankylosing spondylitis. Sequencing was done on a sample of blood, either unsorted or a sorted T cell fraction (not recorded which). The chain carries TRBV6-1 and TRBJ2-3; 10 bases align to TRBD2. The CDR3 bases are TGTGCCAGCAGTCCATCTAGCGGGAGACACACAGATACGCAGTATTTT. This sequence encodes CASSPSSGRHTDTQYF.